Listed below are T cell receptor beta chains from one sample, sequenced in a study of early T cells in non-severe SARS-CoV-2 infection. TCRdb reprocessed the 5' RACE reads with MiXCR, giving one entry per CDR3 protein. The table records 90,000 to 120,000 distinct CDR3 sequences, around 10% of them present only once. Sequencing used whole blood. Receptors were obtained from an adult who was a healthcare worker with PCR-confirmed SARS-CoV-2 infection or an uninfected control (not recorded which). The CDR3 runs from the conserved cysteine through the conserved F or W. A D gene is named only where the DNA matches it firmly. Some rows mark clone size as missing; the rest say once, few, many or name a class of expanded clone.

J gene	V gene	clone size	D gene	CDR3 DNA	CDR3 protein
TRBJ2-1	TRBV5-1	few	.	TGCGCCAGCATCTTAAACAATGAGCAGTTCTTC	CASILNNEQFF
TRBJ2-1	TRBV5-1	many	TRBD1	TGCGCCAGCAGCTTGTTGGGACAGCTCAATGAGCAGTTCTTC	CASSLLGQLNEQFF
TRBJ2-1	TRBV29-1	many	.	TGCAGCGTTGAAGGGGGGACTTCTTACAATGAGCAGTTCTTC	CSVEGGTSYNEQFF
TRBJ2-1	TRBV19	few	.	TGTGCCAGTAGTATAGCTAAGGTTCTTACGAACAATGAGCAGTTCTTC	CASSIAKVLTNNEQFF
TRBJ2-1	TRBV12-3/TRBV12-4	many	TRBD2	TGTGCCAGCAGTTTAGGCGGGAGGGCCTTCTACAATGAGCAGTTCTTC	CASSLGGRAFYNEQFF
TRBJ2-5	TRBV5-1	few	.	TGCGCCAGCAGCCAAAGCGACAGCCAAGAGACCCAGTACTTC	CASSQSDSQETQYF
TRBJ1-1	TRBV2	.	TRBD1	TGTGCCAGCGAAGACCGGGACAGGCCTCGAACGGACACTGAAGCTTTCTTT	CASEDRDRPRTDTEAFF
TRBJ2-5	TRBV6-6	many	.	TGTGCCAGCAGTTACCTGGAGACCCAGTACTTC	CASSYLETQYF
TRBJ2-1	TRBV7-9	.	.	TGTGCCAGCAGCTTTCAGGGACTGGGGCGATACAATGAGCAGTTCTTC	CASSFQGLGRYNEQFF
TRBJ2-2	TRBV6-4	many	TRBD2	TGTGCCAGCAGTGACTCGAATAGCGGGAGGACCGGGGAGCTGTTTTTT	CASSDSNSGRTGELFF
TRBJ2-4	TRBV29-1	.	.	TGCAGCGTTGTGGCCAAAAACATTCAGTACTTC	CSVVAKNIQYF
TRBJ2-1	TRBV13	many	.	TGTGCCAGCAGCTTTAGCTTGGGGGAAACCGCTAACAATGAGCAGTTCTTC	CASSFSLGETANNEQFF
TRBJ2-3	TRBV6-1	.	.	TGTGCCATTCAAGCGGTCCTCCGGGATACGCAGTATTTT	CAIQAVLRDTQYF
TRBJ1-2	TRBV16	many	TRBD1	TGTGCCAGCAGCCGGGACAGTCGCTACACCTTC	CASSRDSRYTF
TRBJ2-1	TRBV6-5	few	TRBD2	TGTGCCAGCAGTTACGGGGCGGGAGGGGACGAGCAGTTCTTC	CASSYGAGGDEQFF
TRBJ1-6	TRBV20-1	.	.	TGCAGTGCTACGGGGGTGAGCTATAATTCACCCCTCCACTTT	CSATGVSYNSPLHF
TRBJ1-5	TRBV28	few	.	TGTGCCAGCAGTGCCCCAGGGAGTGGAGGCAATCAGCCCCAGCATTTT	CASSAPGSGGNQPQHF
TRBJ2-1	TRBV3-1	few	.	TGTGCCAGCGGCAAGACCGTTCGCGGTGAGCAGTTCTTC	CASGKTVRGEQFF
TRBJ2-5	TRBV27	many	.	TGTGCCAGCAGTTTAAGCCCCGGGGCGGAGACCCAGTACTTC	CASSLSPGAETQYF
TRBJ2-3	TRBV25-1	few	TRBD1	TGTGCCAGCAGTGAAACAGGGGGAGCAGAGGAGGATACGCAGTATTTT	CASSETGGAEEDTQYF
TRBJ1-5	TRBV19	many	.	TGTGCCAGTAGTGGGCAGAGGAATCAGCCCCAGCATTTT	CASSGQRNQPQHF
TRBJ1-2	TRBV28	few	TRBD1	TGTGCCAGCGGGGCAGGGGGCGTCTACACCTTC	CASGAGGVYTF
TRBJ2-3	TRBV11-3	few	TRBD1	TGTGCCAGCAGCCCCGGGACAGGGGGCCCAGATACGCAGTATTTT	CASSPGTGGPDTQYF
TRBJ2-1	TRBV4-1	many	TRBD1	TGCGCCAGCAGCCCCAAAGCCCGGACAGGGCACAATGAGCAGTTCTTC	CASSPKARTGHNEQFF
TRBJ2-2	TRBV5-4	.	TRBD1	TGTGCCAGCAGCTTTGGTCACCGGACAGGTAACACCGGGGAGCTGTTTTTT	CASSFGHRTGNTGELFF
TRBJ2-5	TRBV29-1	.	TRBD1	TGCAGCGCCAGTCCCGGGACAGCAGAGACCCAGTACTTC	CSASPGTAETQYF
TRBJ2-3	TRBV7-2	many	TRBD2	TGTGCCAGCAGCTCTGCCGGGACTAGCTCGGATACGCAGTATTTT	CASSSAGTSSDTQYF
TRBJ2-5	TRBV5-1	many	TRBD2	TGCGCCAGCAGCCGTACTAGCGGGAGGGAAGAGACCCAGTACTTC	CASSRTSGREETQYF
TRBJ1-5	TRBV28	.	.	TGTGCCAGCCAGGGTTGGAGCAATCAGCCCCAGCATTTT	CASQGWSNQPQHF
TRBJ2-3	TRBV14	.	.	TGTGCCAGCAGCCTCAGGTTGGGACCAGATACGCAGTATTTT	CASSLRLGPDTQYF
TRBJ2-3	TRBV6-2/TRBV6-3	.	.	TGTGCCAGCAGTTACCCGTTCCTAACAGATACGCAGTATTTT	CASSYPFLTDTQYF
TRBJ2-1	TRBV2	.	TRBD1	TGTGCCAGCAGTTCCCGGGACAGGGGGCGTAATGAGCAGTTCTTC	CASSSRDRGRNEQFF
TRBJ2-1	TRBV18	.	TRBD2	TGTGCCAGCTCACCACCTGTTAGCGGGATGATAATTGAGCAGTTCTTC	CASSPPVSGMIIEQFF
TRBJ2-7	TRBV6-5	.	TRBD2	TGTGCCAGCATGTCAGCCCGCGGGAGGGGGTCCTCCGAGCAGTACTTC	CASMSARGRGSSEQYF
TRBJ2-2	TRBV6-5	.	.	TGTGCCAGCAGTTCGGATTCACCCCAATGGCTGTTTTTT	CASSSDSPQWLFF
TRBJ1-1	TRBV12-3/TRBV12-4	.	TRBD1	TGTGCCAGCAGATCCACTCCGGGACAGGGGAAAGCTTTCTTT	CASRSTPGQGKAFF
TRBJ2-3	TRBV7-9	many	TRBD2	TGTGCCAGCTCAGTTGCTAGCGGGAGGGATACGCAGTATTTT	CASSVASGRDTQYF
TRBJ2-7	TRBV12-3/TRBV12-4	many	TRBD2	TGTGCCAGCAGCCTACGGACCTTACTAGCGGGAGGACCCTACGAGCAGTACTTC	CASSLRTLLAGGPYEQYF
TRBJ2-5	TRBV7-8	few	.	TGTGCCAGCAGCTTAGGGGCATTGGGAGAAGAGACCCAGTACTTC	CASSLGALGEETQYF
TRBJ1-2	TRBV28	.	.	TGTGCCAGCAGTGTCCAGGGTAGTGGCTACACCTTC	CASSVQGSGYTF
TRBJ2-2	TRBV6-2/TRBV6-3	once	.	TGTGCCAGCAAACAGGGTGGGGAGCTGTTTTTT	CASKQGGELFF
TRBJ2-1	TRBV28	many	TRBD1	TGTGCCAGCAGTGGGGCGGGCGACAGGGGTTACAATGAGCAGTTCTTC	CASSGAGDRGYNEQFF